The subject of this entry is one TCR beta chain. The CDR3 runs to 14 residues. The ends were cut back, 2 bases at V and 8 bases at J, with 13 bases in the middle. Germline V gene sequence: CDR1 LNHNV, CDR2 YYDKDF (reference sequence). Sequenced by immunoSEQ multiplex PCR; TCRdb stores in-frame clones only, minus some. The table shows fewer than 85,000 clones, with 65% to 90% occurring only once. This record comes from a study of blood T cell repertoires in COVID-19. Study background: PBMCs, B-cell-depleted T cells, or T cells provided the cDNA or gDNA that made up the material.

The chain has TRBV15 and TRBJ2-1; D is possibly TRBD1 (6 bases). The sequence came from a man aged 25 to 45 with COVID-19, enrolled during active disease. Input material: peripheral blood. As DNA, the CDR3 is TGTGCCACCAGCAGACGGCAGGGGAGCGATGAGCAGTTCTTC. It codes for CATSRRQGSDEQFF.